The source of this T cell receptor (beta chain) is a study of blood T cell repertoires in COVID-19. In the original workflow: Amplified reference gene primers provided the basis for estimating nucleated cell counts. The method was immunoSEQ multiplex PCR; TCRdb's version includes in-frame clones alone and lacks a portion of them. That table furnishes V, J and clone size, whereas the DNA furnished D and trimming. This repertoire shows about 480,000 clones, roughly 90% found once; its top ten account for 1.8%. Specimen: PBMCs or T cells enriched from blood (not recorded which). The TCR originated in a woman in her thirties or forties who had recovered from COVID-19.

The CDR3 loop is CASSQVGDTQYF. CDR3 coding DNA: TGTGCCAGCAGCCAAGTCGGGGATACGCAGTATTTT. The chain has TRBV3-1 (or the pseudogene TRBV3-2) and TRBJ2-3; D gene ambiguous. This CDR3 spans 12 amino acids. Per germline, CDR1 LGHDT and CDR2 YNNKEL (reference sequence). The V end lost 1 base, the J end lost 6 bases, and 5 bases lay between the germline ends.